These T cell receptor beta chains were read from a single sample in a study of cytomegalovirus exposure and HLA in healthy donors. The protocol was immunoSEQ multiplex PCR, while the TCRdb copy is restricted to in-frame clones and leaves out a portion. Counted here are under 150,000 clones, just under 70% occurring once; the ten biggest clones make up around 4.2%. The sequencing sample was made of PBMCs. These receptors originate from a man aged 55 to 70 in good health and CMV-seronegative. CDR3s include the opening cysteine and the closing phenylalanine or tryptophan. D genes are given only for firm matches. Clone sizes are given selectively: once, few, many, or a class where the clone is expanded.

CDR3 protein | CDR3 DNA | J gene | CDR3 length | clone size | V gene | D gene
CASSLVGSDSPLHF | TGTGCCAGCAGCTTAGTCGGTTCGGATTCACCCCTCCACTTT | TRBJ1-6 | 14 | . | TRBV13 | .
CASSLTSGTGELFF | TGTGCCAGCAGTCTTACTTCAGGGACCGGGGAGCTGTTTTTT | TRBJ2-2 | 14 | . | TRBV7-9 | .
CASRPAGSNQPQHF | TGTGCCAGCAGACCGGCAGGAAGCAATCAGCCCCAGCATTTT | TRBJ1-5 | 14 | . | TRBV6-5 | .
CASSLVLSRDREQYF | TGCGCCAGCAGCTTGGTTCTGTCCCGGGACAGGGAGCAGTACTTC | TRBJ2-5 | 15 | . | TRBV5-1 | TRBD1
CASSPGGVRNEQFF | TGTGCCAGCAGTCCGGGCGGGGTGAGGAATGAGCAGTTCTTC | TRBJ2-1 | 14 | few | TRBV28 | .
CAWSEQGGETQYF | TGTGCCTGGAGTGAGCAGGGCGGCGAGACCCAGTACTTC | TRBJ2-5 | 13 | few | TRBV30 | .
CASSMGRDNEQFF | TGTGCCAGTAGTATGGGTCGGGACAATGAGCAGTTCTTC | TRBJ2-1 | 13 | . | TRBV19 | .
CASSYSRDIQETQYF | TGTGCCAGCAGTTACTCCCGAGACATCCAAGAGACCCAGTACTTC | TRBJ2-5 | 15 | . | TRBV6-6 | .
CASSKGVQSNTEAFF | TGCGCCAGCAGTAAAGGGGTACAGTCGAACACTGAAGCTTTCTTT | TRBJ1-1 | 15 | . | TRBV5-1 | .
CASSSPGSGNTIYF | TGTGCCAGCAGTTCTCCAGGGTCTGGAAACACCATATATTTT | TRBJ1-3 | 14 | . | TRBV28 | .